This T cell receptor beta chain was recorded in a study of cytomegalovirus exposure and HLA in healthy donors. Here immunoSEQ multiplex PCR was the method, and the copy in TCRdb shows in-frame clones only, minus some. The sample carries about 110,000 clones, around 90% recorded once. V lost 1 base and J 6 bases, leaving 18 bases between the germline ends. The CDR3 consists of 16 residues. In germline, CDR1 is MGHRA, CDR2 YSYEKL. The sequenced sample consisted of PBMCs. The chain links TRBV4-1 to TRBJ1-2; the D gene is possibly TRBD1 (6 bases). The TCR was taken from a woman between 18 and 29 years old in good health and CMV-seropositive. The CDR3 nucleotides are TGCGCCAGCAGCCAAGTGGGGGCTGGGTTGAATGATGGCTACACCTTC. As protein: CASSQVGAGLNDGYTF.